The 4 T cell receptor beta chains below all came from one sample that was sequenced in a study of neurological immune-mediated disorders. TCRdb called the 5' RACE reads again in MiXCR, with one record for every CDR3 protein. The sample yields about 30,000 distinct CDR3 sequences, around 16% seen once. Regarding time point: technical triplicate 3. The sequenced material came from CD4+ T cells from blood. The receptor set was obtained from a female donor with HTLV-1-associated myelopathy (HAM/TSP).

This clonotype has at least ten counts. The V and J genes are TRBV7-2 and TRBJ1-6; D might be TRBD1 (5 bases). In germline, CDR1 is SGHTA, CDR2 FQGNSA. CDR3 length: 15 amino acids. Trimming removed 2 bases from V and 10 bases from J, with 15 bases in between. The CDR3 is CASSLRVVGDSPLHF. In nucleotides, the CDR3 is TGTGCCAGCAGCTTAAGAGTCGTGGGGGACTCACCCCTCCACTTT.

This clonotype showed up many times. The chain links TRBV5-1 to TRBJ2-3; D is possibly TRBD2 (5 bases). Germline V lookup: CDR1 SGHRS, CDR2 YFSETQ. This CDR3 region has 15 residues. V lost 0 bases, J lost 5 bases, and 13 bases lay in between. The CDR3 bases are TGCGCCAGCAGCTTGGGCCGGAGCGCGGGAGATACGCAGTATTTT. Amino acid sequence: CASSLGRSAGDTQYF.

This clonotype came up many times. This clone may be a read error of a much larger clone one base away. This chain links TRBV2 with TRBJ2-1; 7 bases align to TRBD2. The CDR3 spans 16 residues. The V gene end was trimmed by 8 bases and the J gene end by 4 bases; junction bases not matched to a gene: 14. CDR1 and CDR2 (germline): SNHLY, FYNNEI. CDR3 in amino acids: CASQVAPGGAYNEQFF. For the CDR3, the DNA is TGTGCCAGCCAGGTGGCCCCGGGGGGTGCTTACAATGAGCAGTTCTTC.

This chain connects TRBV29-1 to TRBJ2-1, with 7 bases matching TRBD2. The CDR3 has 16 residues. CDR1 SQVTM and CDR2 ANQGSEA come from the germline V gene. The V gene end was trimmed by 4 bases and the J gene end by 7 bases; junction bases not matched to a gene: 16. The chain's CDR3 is CSVGPGAGLDGNEQFF. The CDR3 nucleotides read TGCAGCGTTGGACCCGGAGCGGGGTTGGATGGGAATGAGCAGTTCTTC.